The clone carrying this T cell receptor beta chain was recorded once. Time point denoted: peak reinfection, 3 to 8 weeks after reinfection detection. TCR sequencing was done directly ex vivo on sorted cells, without expansion in vitro. A couple of donors provided sorted CD3+ CD8+ CD45RO- naive CD8 T cells at all three reinfection time points. This sample is part of a study of memory CD8 T cells in hepatitis C reinfection. Study context: After reinfection, a couple of primary-infection resolvers became chronically infected. A positive HCV RNA test after two negatives ≥60 days apart defined reinfection. Samples at peak reinfection came 3 to 8 weeks post-detection.

Libraries were prepared by immunoSEQ multiplex PCR; TCRdb keeps only in-frame clonotypes and omits some of them. The data show about 45,000 clones, approximately 88% seen once. The V and J ends lost 1 base and 0 bases respectively, with 6 bases between them. The V gene's germline CDR1 is MNHNS and CDR2 SASEGT. This CDR3 region has 15 residues. Input material: naive CD8+ T cells sorted from blood. This receptor was taken from a man in his late teens or twenties with hepatitis C virus infection. The chain couples TRBV6-1 to TRBJ2-2; D remains ambiguous. The CDR3 reads CASSEVRSNTGELFF. The DNA of the CDR3 is TGTGCCAGCAGTGAAGTTAGATCGAACACCGGGGAGCTGTTTTTT.